This entry features one T cell receptor (beta chain) sequence. The study ran the assay at deep level. Repertoires were generated with immunoSEQ multiplex PCR, while TCRdb's copy carries only in-frame clones and drops some. Of about 1.5 million clones detected, 95% to 99% appear once; the ten largest clones hold 0.4% to 0.55%. This specimen comes from a study of shared clonotypes between healthy human individuals. The CDR3 has 14 amino acids. The ends were cut back, 10 bases at V and 7 bases at J, with 23 bases in the middle. Germline V gives CDR1 MDHEN, CDR2 SYDVKM. Source material: naive CD4+ T cells sorted from blood. The sample's subset: CD45RA+ positively selected. This TCR was recovered from a man aged 25 to 45 in good health. The V and J genes are TRBV28 and TRBJ2-7; D unclear. CDR3 DNA sequence: TGTGCCACCAAGACATCCCGAGGCACACCAGAGCAGTACTTC. Amino acid sequence: CATKTSRGTPEQYF.